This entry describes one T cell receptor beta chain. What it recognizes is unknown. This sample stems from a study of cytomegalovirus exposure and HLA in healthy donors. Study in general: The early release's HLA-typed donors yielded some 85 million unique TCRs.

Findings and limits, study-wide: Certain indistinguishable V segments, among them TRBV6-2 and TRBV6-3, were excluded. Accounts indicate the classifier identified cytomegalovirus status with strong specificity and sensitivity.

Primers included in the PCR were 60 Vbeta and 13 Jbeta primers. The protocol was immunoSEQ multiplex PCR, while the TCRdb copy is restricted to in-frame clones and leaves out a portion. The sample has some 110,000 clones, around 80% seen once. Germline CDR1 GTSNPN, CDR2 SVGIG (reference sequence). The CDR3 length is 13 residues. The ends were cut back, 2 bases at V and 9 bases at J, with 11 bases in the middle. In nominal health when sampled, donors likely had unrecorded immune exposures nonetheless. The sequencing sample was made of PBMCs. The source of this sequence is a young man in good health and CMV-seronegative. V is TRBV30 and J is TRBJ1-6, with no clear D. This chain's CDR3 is CAWSPGLFSPLHF. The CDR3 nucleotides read TGTGCCTGGAGTCCCGGACTTTTTTCACCCCTCCACTTT.